This is a list of T cell receptor beta chains from one sample in a study of shared clonotypes between healthy human individuals. Only in-frame clones appear in the TCRdb table, and some are missing; sequencing was by immunoSEQ multiplex PCR. Of around 2,000,000 clones listed, about 92% are singletons. Sequencing was done on a sample of naive CD8+ T cells from PBMCs. These receptors were obtained from a man in his late teens or twenties in good health. Some clones in this sample may be carry-over from other donors' samples. CDR3s include the opening cysteine and the closing phenylalanine or tryptophan. D genes are given only for firm matches. Only some rows state a clone size, as once, few, many or a class for expanded clones.

TRBV7-2,TRBJ2-7,.,TRBD2,TGTGCCAGCAGCTTAGGACTAGCGGGAGCCTACGAGCAGTACTTC,CASSLGLAGAYEQYF
TRBV7-9,TRBJ2-1,.,TRBD2,TGTGCCAGCAGCCTCACCGGGACTAGCGGGACATTCTCCTACAATGAGCAGTTCTTC,CASSLTGTSGTFSYNEQFF
TRBV7-9,TRBJ2-7,.,TRBD2,TGTGCCAGCAGCCACTGGACTAGCGGGAGCTCCTACGAGCAGTACTTC,CASSHWTSGSSYEQYF
TRBV27,TRBJ2-7,.,TRBD1,TGTGCCAGCACTTTAAGCGGGACAGGGTCCTACGAGCAGTACTTC,CASTLSGTGSYEQYF
TRBV4-3,TRBJ1-2,.,.,TGCGCCAGCAGCCAAGATACAGATACCTATGGCTACACCTTC,CASSQDTDTYGYTF
TRBV27,TRBJ1-1,.,TRBD1,TGTGCCAGTCGGGACAGGGAGCCGAACACTGAAGCTTTCTTT,CASRDREPNTEAFF
TRBV5-1,TRBJ2-1,.,TRBD1,TGCGCCAGCAGCTTAGACAGGGGGTACAATGAGCAGTTCTTC,CASSLDRGYNEQFF
TRBV27,TRBJ2-7,.,.,TGTGCCAGCAGTTTATACGGCGGAGAGGACCCCTACGAGCAGTACTTC,CASSLYGGEDPYEQYF
TRBV4-1,TRBJ1-1,.,.,TGCGCCAGCAGCATAATGGACAGCAACACTGAAGCTTTCTTT,CASSIMDSNTEAFF
TRBV28,TRBJ2-3,.,.,TGTGCCAGCGATCTGTTTACTAGCTCAGACACAGATACGCAGTATTTT,CASDLFTSSDTDTQYF
TRBV28,TRBJ1-1,once,TRBD1,TGTGCCAGCAGTTTAAGTGGACAGGTAGTTGAAGCTTTCTTT,CASSLSGQVVEAFF
TRBV27,TRBJ1-5,.,.,TGTGCCAGCAGTGGGTTCAGGGGTAGTCAGCCCCAGCATTTT,CASSGFRGSQPQHF
TRBV10-3,TRBJ2-7,.,TRBD2,TGTGCCATCAGTGAACTAGCGGGAGGTACGAGCGTCGACGAGCAGTACTTC,CAISELAGGTSVDEQYF
TRBV6-5,TRBJ2-7,.,.,TGTGCCAGCAGTGATAGGACAGAAACGGGCGAGCAGTACTTC,CASSDRTETGEQYF
TRBV6-5,TRBJ1-1,.,.,TGTGCCAGCTGTCTAAGAGGGGCCACTGAAGCTTTCTTT,CASCLRGATEAFF
TRBV27,TRBJ1-1,.,.,TGTGCTTCCGGGACTACAACAAACACTGAAGCTTTCTTT,CASGTTTNTEAFF
TRBV27,TRBJ2-6,.,.,TGTGCCAGCTCCCTAGAACCCACTGGGGCCAACGTCCTGACTTTC,CASSLEPTGANVLTF
TRBV13,TRBJ1-1,.,.,TGTGCCAGCAGCCCGAGGGTCAGTCCGAACACTGAAGCTTTCTTT,CASSPRVSPNTEAFF
TRBV7-2,TRBJ2-7,.,.,TGTGCCAGCAGCTTACGACCTACCTACGAGCAGTACTTC,CASSLRPTYEQYF
TRBV25-1,TRBJ2-1,.,.,TGTGCCAGCAAGGTGCCTGGGGCCTACAATGAGCAGTTCTTC,CASKVPGAYNEQFF
TRBV6-1,TRBJ2-7,.,.,TGTGCCAGCAGGGATTTTCTTTACGGGGAATACGAGCAGTACTTC,CASRDFLYGEYEQYF
TRBV10-3,TRBJ2-2,.,TRBD1,TGTGCCATCAGTGTACAGGGGAGAGCCGGGGAGCTGTTTTTT,CAISVQGRAGELFF
TRBV28,TRBJ2-7,.,.,TGTGCCAGCAGTTTACTCACGGTAGGTGAGCAGTACTTC,CASSLLTVGEQYF